This entry lists 25 T cell receptor beta chains sequenced from one sample in a study of cytomegalovirus exposure and HLA in healthy donors. The PCR used 60 Vbeta and 13 Jbeta primers. Generated by immunoSEQ multiplex PCR, the TCRdb table keeps only in-frame clones and is missing some. Of over 150,000 clones listed, roughly 85% are singletons. Sequencing input: PBMCs. The receptors were gathered from a young woman in good health and CMV-seronegative.

The rearrangement uses TRBV9 and TRBJ2-5; tentatively, D is TRBD2 (7 bases). Germline CDR1 SGDLS, CDR2 YYNGEE. V was pared by 2 bases and J by 5 bases, with 10 bases between. This CDR3 spans 13 amino acids. The CDR3 here is CASSVGGLETQYF. For the CDR3, the DNA is TGTGCCAGCAGCGTGGGGGGGCTTGAGACCCAGTACTTC.

The genes are TRBV4-3 and TRBJ1-3; TRBD1 might be the D (6 bases). V was cut by 1 base and J by 3 bases, with 13 bases left in between. This CDR3 is 16 amino acids long. Germline loops: CDR1 LGHNA, CDR2 YSLEER. The CDR3 here is CASSQVMAGDGNTIYF. The CDR3 DNA reads as TGCGCCAGCAGCCAAGTAATGGCAGGGGATGGAAACACCATATATTTT.

The chain links TRBV7-6 to TRBJ2-5, with 8 bases identical to TRBD1. Germline CDR1 is SGHVS and CDR2 is FNYEAQ. This CDR3 region has 15 residues. The trim removed 1 base at V and 1 base at J, leaving 2 bases unmatched. The CDR3 nucleotides are TGTGCCAGCAGCTTAGGTGGGACAGGCCAAGAGACCCAGTACTTC. Encoded protein: CASSLGGTGQETQYF.

For the CDR3, the DNA is TGTGCCAGCAGCGGGGGCCGGAGTAGCGGGAACACAGATACGCAGTATTTT. Amino acids: CASSGGRSSGNTDTQYF. This chain uses TRBV9 with TRBJ2-3; 8 bases are a match to TRBD2. The germline V gene has CDR1 SGDLS and CDR2 YYNGEE. The CDR3 loop spans 17 amino acids. With V trimmed by 3 bases and J by 2 bases, 11 bases remained unmatched.

This clone showed up just once. V usage is TRBV7-2 and J usage is TRBJ1-5; no firm D call. Trimming took 2 bases from V and 5 from J, leaving 7 bases between them. CDR1 is SGHTA and CDR2 is FQGNSA in the germline V gene. This CDR3 comprises 13 residues. CDR3 sequence reads: CASSLPPDQPQHF. DNA for the CDR3: TGTGCCAGCAGCTTACCTCCAGATCAGCCCCAGCATTTT.

This chain uses TRBV6-5 with TRBJ2-7, with D possibly being TRBD1 (5 bases). V was cut by 2 bases and J by 3 bases, with 8 bases left in between. This CDR3 spans 13 amino acids. Germline CDR1 MNHEY, CDR2 SVGAGI. CDR3 DNA: TGTGCCAGCAGTTACGGCAGGGACTACGAGCAGTACTTC. It codes for CASSYGRDYEQYF.

This chain links TRBV19 with TRBJ1-1; 10 nucleotides agree with TRBD1. The length of the CDR3 is 15 residues. The V gene end was trimmed by 6 bases and the J gene end by 7 bases; junction bases not matched to a gene: 11. Germline CDR1 and CDR2: LNHDA and SQIVND (reference sequence). The CDR3 loop is CASRVAGTGAGEAFF. For the CDR3, the DNA is TGTGCCAGTAGGGTTGCCGGGACAGGGGCGGGTGAAGCTTTCTTT.

This clone has a handful of counts. The chain links TRBV5-1 to TRBJ2-1; D is uncertain. Trimming shortened V by 0 bases and J by 3 bases, and 4 bases separated the two germline ends. The CDR3 has 13 amino acids. The germline gives CDR1 SGHRS, CDR2 YFSETQ. The chain's CDR3 is CASSLGGYNEQFF. CDR3 DNA: TGCGCCAGCAGCTTGGGAGGCTACAATGAGCAGTTCTTC.

CDR3 sequence reads: CASSIDRGQGVKQYF. The CDR3 nucleotides read TGTGCCAGTAGTATAGATCGGGGACAGGGAGTCAAGCAGTACTTC. The V gene is TRBV19, the J gene TRBJ2-5, with TRBD1 matching 9 bases. In germline, CDR1 is LNHDA, CDR2 SQIVND (reference sequence). There are 15 residues in the CDR3. After removal of 0 bases from V and 11 bases from J, the junction contained 10 bases not matched to a gene.

The chain has TRBV7-9 and TRBJ1-5; a weak D match, TRBD1 (5 bases). The V and J ends lost 0 bases and 7 bases respectively, with 13 bases between them. Germline values: CDR1 SEHNR, CDR2 FQNEAQ (reference sequence). This CDR3 is built from 15 residues. The CDR3 protein is CASSLARGGEQPQHF. The CDR3 DNA reads as TGTGCCAGCAGCTTAGCGCGCGGGGGGGAACAGCCCCAGCATTTT.

This rearrangement joins TRBV28 to TRBJ1-1; D is unclear. This CDR3 spans 11 amino acids. Per germline, CDR1 MDHEN and CDR2 SYDVKM. V was trimmed by 5 bases and J by 7 bases, leaving 8 bases between them. The CDR3 DNA is TGTGCCAGCAGTGGGAGACTTGAAGCTTTCTTT. Translation: CASSGRLEAFF.

This clone was detected once. CDR3: CASSQGQVLYGYTF. The CDR3 DNA follows: TGCGCCAGCAGCCAGGGACAGGTTCTCTATGGCTACACCTTC. This chain uses TRBV4-1 with TRBJ1-2; TRBD1 matches at 8 bases. Germline values: CDR1 MGHRA, CDR2 YSYEKL. Trimming took 3 bases from V and 4 from J; bases not matched to a gene: 4. This CDR3 is 14 amino acids long.

The chain employs TRBV2 and TRBJ2-2; 7 nucleotides agree with TRBD1. With V trimmed by 9 bases and J by 3 bases, 10 bases remained unmatched. The germline gives CDR1 SNHLY, CDR2 FYNNEI. The CDR3 contains 15 residues. CDR3 loop: CARNKGARDTGELFF. The CDR3 nucleotides read TGTGCCAGGAACAAGGGGGCGCGAGACACCGGGGAGCTGTTTTTT. Combining the CDR3 with reference TRBV2 and TRBJ2-2 gives the whole variable domain EPEVTQTPSHQVTQMGQEVILRCVPISNHLYFYWYRQILGQKVEFLVSFYNNEISEKSEIFDDQFSVERPDGSNFTLKIRSTKLEDSAMYFCARNKGARDTGELFFGEGSRLTVL.

The chain employs TRBV10-3 and TRBJ1-2; 8 nucleotides agree with TRBD1. Trimming removed 3 bases from V and 8 bases from J; junction bases left unmatched: 5. This CDR3 region has 13 residues. CDR1 and CDR2 (germline): ENHRY, SYGVKD. The CDR3 is CAISEAGGWGYTF. The CDR3 coding sequence is TGTGCCATCAGTGAAGCAGGGGGCTGGGGCTACACCTTC.

The J gene is TRBJ1-5, the V gene TRBV4-3; D not certain. CDR1 LGHNA and CDR2 YSLEER come from the germline V gene. Trimming left V 0 bases short and J 2 bases short, with 8 bases between. There are 15 residues in the CDR3. In DNA, the CDR3 is TGCGCCAGCAGCCAAGAGGTGAGCGGCAATCAGCCCCAGCATTTT. This encodes CASSQEVSGNQPQHF.

V is TRBV7-9 and J is TRBJ1-5; a weak D match, TRBD1 (6 bases). Germline V gene data show CDR1 as SEHNR and CDR2 as FQNEAQ (reference sequence). V lost 3 bases to trimming and J lost 3 bases, with 9 bases between them. This CDR3 is 14 amino acids long. The DNA for the CDR3 is TGTGCCAGCAGCTTGACAGGAGCCAATCAGCCCCAGCATTTT. Amino acids: CASSLTGANQPQHF.

This clone was counted once. The chain uses TRBV5-1 and TRBJ2-5, with TRBD1 matching 8 bases. Germline V gene lookup returns CDR1 SGHRS and CDR2 YFSETQ. This CDR3 has 14 residues. The J segment lost 4 bases and the V segment lost 2 bases, leaving 4 bases of the junction unmatched. The CDR3 here is CASSLPGTGETQYF. In DNA form, the CDR3 reads TGCGCCAGCAGCTTACCCGGGACAGGAGAGACCCAGTACTTC.

This chain uses TRBV18 with TRBJ1-4, with 7 bases that match TRBD1. The CDR3 runs to 14 residues. V lost 3 bases, J lost 8 bases, and 6 bases stayed unmatched. CDR1 KGHSH and CDR2 LQKENI come from the germline V gene. This CDR3 reads CASSPQGEGEKLFF. Written as DNA, the CDR3 is TGTGCCAGCTCACCCCAGGGGGAAGGAGAAAAACTGTTTTTT.

V is TRBV7-9 and J is TRBJ1-1; 11 positions match TRBD1. CDR3 size: 19 residues. J lost 5 bases, V lost 4 bases, and 18 bases had no gene match. CDR1 is SEHNR and CDR2 is FQNEAQ in the germline V gene (reference sequence). CDR3 nucleotide sequence: TGTGCCAGCAGCTACCGGACAGGGGGCGGAATTCGAACATCTACTGAAGCTTTCTTT. Protein sequence: CASSYRTGGGIRTSTEAFF.

The V gene is TRBV18, the J gene TRBJ1-1; TRBD1 matches at 10 bases. Germline CDR1 reads KGHSH; CDR2 reads LQKENI. The CDR3 is 17 amino acids. V dropped 2 bases and J dropped 1; count of bases not matched to a gene: 7. The CDR3 spells CASSPLGTGASNTEAFF. CDR3 nucleotides: TGTGCCAGCTCACCATTGGGGACAGGGGCATCGAACACTGAAGCTTTCTTT.

CDR3 DNA: TGTGCCAGCATCGCAGCGCCCCATGGGACCCAGTACTTC. Its translation is CASIAAPHGTQYF. The V call is TRBV6-5, the J call TRBJ2-5, with D hard to call. There are 13 residues in the CDR3. The V end was cut by 7 bases, the J end by 7 bases, with 16 bases between. Germline values: CDR1 MNHEY, CDR2 SVGAGI.

The V and J genes are TRBV7-2 and TRBJ1-2, with unresolved D. Per the germline V gene, CDR1 is SGHTA and CDR2 is FQGNSA. The CDR3 covers 15 residues. Trimming left V 10 bases short and J 3 bases short, with 21 bases between. This chain's CDR3 is CATGPDVGRDYGYTF. The CDR3 DNA is TGTGCCACCGGCCCGGACGTCGGGAGGGACTATGGCTACACCTTC.

The V and J genes are TRBV6-6 and TRBJ1-3; D remains ambiguous. This CDR3 has 12 residues. V gave up 6 bases and J gave up 0 bases, with 3 bases separating them. CDR1 is MNHNY, CDR2 SVGAGI, per germline (reference sequence). The CDR3 DNA reads as TGTGCCAGCAGCCTCTCTGGAAACACCATATATTTT. Translated, it gives CASSLSGNTIYF.

This clone was counted a single time. The chain carries TRBV27 and TRBJ1-3; D remains unclear. The V and J ends lost 5 bases and 0 bases respectively, with 11 bases between them. The CDR3 has 15 residues. CDR1 MNHEY and CDR2 SMNVEV come from the germline V gene (reference sequence). CDR3 sequence reads: CASSPTRASGNTIYF. The DNA for the CDR3 is TGTGCCAGCAGTCCAACGCGGGCCTCTGGAAACACCATATATTTT.

CDR3 region: CASSQGLGLWEKLFF. For the CDR3, the DNA is TGTGCCAGCAGCCAAGGGCTCGGACTGTGGGAAAAACTGTTTTTT. The rearrangement uses TRBV14 and TRBJ1-4, with D uncertain. The ends were cut back, 1 base at V and 8 bases at J, with 14 bases in the middle. This CDR3 spans 15 amino acids. Per germline, CDR1 SGHDN and CDR2 FVKESK.